This T cell receptor (beta chain) was observed in a study of cytomegalovirus exposure and HLA in healthy donors (TCRdb year 2017). The study in broad terms: In an earlier analysis of around 540 of the donors, around 300 Gb of sequence data and just under 120 million unique TCR beta sequences from roughly 190 million T cells were reported. An early release covering 550 to 650 HLA-typed donors comprised about 300 gigabases of sequencing data and approximately 80 million unique TCR sequences. Of the 300 to 500 genotyped donors, roughly 80% were placed in the genetic ancestry cluster associated with self-reported Caucasian donors. The aim of the study was to test whether cataloging public T cell receptors could identify signatures of past pathogen exposure. The T cell repertoires of roughly 660 subjects were profiled by immunosequencing and related to cytomegalovirus serostatus. In addition to the first cohort of 650 to 750 subjects, a separate validation cohort of 120 different subjects was used. High-throughput TCR immunosequencing, statistical association of individual TCRs with disease status, and machine learning were combined to predict cytomegalovirus infection status. A later analysis re-examined previously published TCR beta repertoires from more than 650 donors and added high-resolution HLA genotyping to investigate patterns of TCR occurrence. The later analysis used no new phenotypic data to find candidate immune exposures, relying instead on TCR beta sequences and their occurrence across donors. An earlier analysis of 587 of the donors applied high-throughput TCR beta sequencing to assess whether each TCR beta V gene segment acted as functional or pseudogenic. Donor age, sex, ethnicity and CMV serostatus were collected together with the repertoire data. A later genetic analysis took genome-wide SNP genotypes for about three fifths of the roughly 700 donors and used that subset as a discovery cohort. Every discovery cohort repertoire had been produced on one sequencing platform. Both class I and class II loci were covered by HLA typing, at four-digit resolution. Typing coverage differed by locus: A, B, C, DRB1 and DQB1 were typed in roughly 620-630 donors, DQA1 in 522, DPA1 in 600 to 610, and DPB1 in just under 480. About five DR-DQ haplotypes were treated as single units for association and clustering because of strong linkage in the cohort. Across 300 to 500 genotyped donors of the cohort, an average of approximately 220,000 unique TCR beta nucleotide sequences per donor were sequenced, and 15% to 20% of those sequences were non-productive. Beyond this particular receptor, the publication reports: The presence/absence analyses assumed that sequencing depth was roughly uniform across donors, and that assumption may not be true. The earlier analysis of approximately 590 of the donors excluded fewer than 20 rarely observed V segments, including chromosome 9 orphons, because counts were too low. In an earlier analysis of approximately 600 of the donors, most TCR beta V segments were observed in productive rearrangements about 87% or about 30% of the time, broadly matching IMGT annotations. Compared with equally common non-associated chains, HLA-associated TCR beta chains in a later analysis were more clonally expanded and had lower generation probabilities. A later analysis associated 15,000 to 20,000 TCR beta sequences with specific HLA alleles at a false discovery rate of 0.05. Only TCR beta chains were sequenced in this cohort, and the absence of alpha or paired-chain data limited detectable features. According to a later analysis, parvovirus B19, influenza, CMV and Epstein-Barr virus appeared linked to several top co-occurrence clusters. Linkage disequilibrium might explain the correlated functional status among segregating V segments, but an unknown experimental factor could not be ruled out. V-gene and J-gene trimming of TCR beta chains was associated with a missense DCLRE1C variant in a later genetic analysis, and the association was replicated in an independent cohort. Because HLA typing was missing for some donors at each locus, association tests included only the typed subset. A later genetic analysis reported fewer N-insertions in productive TCRs among donors in an Asian-associated ancestry cluster than the approximately 670-donor mean. For the cohort, immune exposure information was limited to CMV serostatus. A total of about 180 TCR beta chains were listed by the study as associated with cytomegalovirus. A further reported finding was that TCR beta sequences accurately predicted the HLA-A and HLA-B alleles for most subjects in the first cohort. The sequencing pipeline was judged likely to have produced a cluster of highly shared sequence variants as a technical artifact. In vitro tests confirmed that a few of the cytomegalovirus-associated TCR beta chains recognize cytomegalovirus antigens. Most TCR sequences were observed very rarely across donors, whereas some public TCRs were present in many individuals. A later analysis found that most CMV-associated TCR beta chains appeared HLA-restricted, with HLA associations seemingly driven largely by CMV exposure. Because the 87-base-pair reads could not distinguish some IMGT-functional V segments, including TRBV6-2 and TRBV6-3, those segments were excluded. In a later analysis, TCR association rates were found to vary across HLA loci, with the most associated TCRs seen for DRB1 alleles and the fewest for HLA-C alleles. In both the original and validation cohorts, the classifier was reported to diagnose cytomegalovirus status with high specificity and sensitivity. Strong co-occurrence of HLA alleles, especially DR and DQ, made assigning TCR associations to individual alleles difficult. According to the authors, the approach could potentially be generalized to other disease states and immunological phenotypes.

The cohort consisted of approximately 690 healthy bone marrow donors. At the time of sampling, every cohort member was nominally healthy, though immune exposures that went unrecorded were likely present. The donor was CMV seronegative and belonged to the group of 352 seronegative cohort members. A peripheral blood sample was provided by each donor, and peripheral blood mononuclear cells were used for TCR beta sequencing. The Qiagen DNeasy Blood Extraction Kit was used to extract genomic DNA from the blood cell samples. The CDR3 contains 14 residues, cysteine and phenylalanine counted. The kept DNA is CDR3 alone, 42 bases in frame from the first base. Unmatched junction bases come to 6, with V trimmed by 5 bases and J by 9 bases. Per the germline V gene, MDHEN is the CDR1 and SYDVKM is the CDR2. Library prep was done by the immunoSEQ multiplex PCR assay. For the multiplex PCR, a mixture combining 60 forward primers for TCR Vbeta segments and 13 reverse primers for TCR Jbeta segments was used. Amplification of the CDR3 region of rearranged TCR beta genes was performed with a multiplex PCR assay on genomic DNA. The Illumina HiSeq System was used to sequence the amplified TCR beta libraries as 87-base-pair reads. Regarding the original processing steps: A later analysis tallied 75 million to 95 million unique TCR beta chains across the 600 to 700 repertoires, and approximately 11 million of those chains were shared by two or more donors. A nearest-neighbor algorithm error-corrected the raw reads and collapsed the reads into unique sequences, merging closely related sequences to remove PCR and sequencing errors. Alignment of CDR3 sequences to IMGT reference sequences was used to assign V, D and J gene segments. For a sequence to be retained, a match of at least six nucleotides was required to both a V gene segment and a J gene segment. Rearrangements were called productive when the CDR3 lacked stop codons and stayed in frame with V and J; all others were non-productive. Following IMGT convention, CDR3 was defined as the stretch from the second conserved V-encoded cysteine to the conserved J-encoded phenylalanine. The earlier analysis of 500 to 650 of the donors excluded any sequence lacking an unambiguous match to a single V gene segment. An earlier analysis of approximately 590 of the donors called V segments functional above 56.7% productive rearrangements and segregating when the between-donor standard deviation exceeded 5%. A statistical classification framework was built for diagnosing cytomegalovirus status from the catalog of TCR beta chain sequences. A later analysis assigned V and J genes by comparing TCR nucleotide sequences with IMGT/GENE-DB human TR gene sequences. The TCRdist pipeline was used in a later analysis to assign CDR3 sequences and most-parsimonious VDJ recombination scenarios. In a later analysis, each TCR beta chain was defined by its CDR3 amino acid sequence together with its V-gene family, and reads without a unique V-gene family were excluded. To address suspected cross-contamination and a sequencing artifact, a later analysis removed 592 highly shared, low-generation-probability nucleotide sequences. For each public chain, a later analysis derived a clonal expansion index from normalized ranks of inferred template counts within each repertoire. In a later analysis, generation probabilities were computed with a VDJ recombination model fitted to out-of-frame rearrangements, and the resulting probabilities were checked against IGoR. A later analysis scored TCR-TCR, TCR-HLA and TCR-CMV co-occurrence with hypergeometric tests, applying a repertoire-size bias correction to TCR pairs. To estimate false discovery rates, a later analysis permuted the HLA or CMV assignments 20 times. In a later analysis, co-occurring TCRs were grouped using DBSCAN, with TCRdist sequence similarity added in when clustering inside HLA-allele-positive subsets. For co-occurrence clustering, repertoires with fewer than 30,000 or more than 120,000 public chains were excluded, along with four to six repertoires with anomalous nucleotide sharing. TCRdb's version of the immuneACCESS table is confined to in-frame rearrangements and falls short of the full clone set. An unresolved V gene accounts for under half of the shortfall where checked; the remainder is of unknown origin. V and J calls and clone size are copied from that table; D and trimming were computed from the DNA. The sample table records roughly 110,000 clones; around three quarters of these occur just once. 6.5% to 8.5% of the sample is taken by the ten largest.

A word on this clone: It lacks a known antigen. No clone much larger than this one lies a single base away; base qualities are absent.

Material for sequencing was PBMCs. The source is a man aged 25 to 40 in good health and CMV-seronegative. The chain joins TRBV28 to TRBJ2-7, and TRBD2 aligns with 14 junction nucleotides. The nucleotides are TGTGCCAGCAGTGGAGGACTAGCGGGAGGAGGGCAGTACTTC. This sequence encodes CASSGGLAGGGQYF.